This paragraph covers one TCR beta chain sequence. This specimen belongs to a study of blood T cell repertoires in COVID-19. Measured with immunoSEQ multiplex PCR; TCRdb has only the in-frame clones, and not every one. The top ten clones hold over 2.5% of a sample with some 350,000 clones, more than 75% of them seen once. CDR1 is SGDLS, CDR2 YYNGEE, per germline. CDR3 length: 17 residues. V shed 0 bases and J 2 bases; nucleotides not matched to a gene: 8. Material for sequencing was peripheral blood. This rearrangement joins TRBV9 to TRBJ2-1, with 7 positions matching TRBD2. The TCR comes from a human donor in a cohort sampled during active COVID-19. CDR3 residues: CASSVVDGGSPYNEQFF. The CDR3 DNA follows: TGTGCCAGCAGCGTAGTTGACGGCGGGAGCCCCTACAATGAGCAGTTCTTC.